This TCR beta chain derives from a study of siplizumab effects on memory and regulatory T cells. Comment on this clone: The target antigen is unknown.

Roughly 10^5 TCR templates underwent assay in each sample. Data came from immunoSEQ multiplex PCR; TCRdb stores just in-frame clones and leaves some out. The data contain 95,000 to 100,000 clones, roughly 91% of them singletons. Whole-study findings and limits: Naive T cells appeared more varied than memory cells and looked like key alloresponse contributors. A small minority of alloreactive clones were mapped to unstimulated subsets. Naive or memory phenotype was unassignable for roughly 80-96% of proliferating CD4+ or CD8+ clones.

This TCR derives from a human donor in good health. Sequencing input: non-Treg CD4+ T cells sorted from blood.

Written as DNA, the CDR3 is TGTGCCAGCAGGCGGACTAGCGGGGCCTACAATGAGCAGTTCTTC. It translates to CASRRTSGAYNEQFF. V gene TRBV7-3 combines with J gene TRBJ2-1; 12 positions match TRBD2. CDR3 length: 15 amino acids. Germline V CDR1 and CDR2: SGHTA, FQGTGA. The junction had 2 bases not matched to a gene; V was cut back by 6 bases and J by 2 bases.